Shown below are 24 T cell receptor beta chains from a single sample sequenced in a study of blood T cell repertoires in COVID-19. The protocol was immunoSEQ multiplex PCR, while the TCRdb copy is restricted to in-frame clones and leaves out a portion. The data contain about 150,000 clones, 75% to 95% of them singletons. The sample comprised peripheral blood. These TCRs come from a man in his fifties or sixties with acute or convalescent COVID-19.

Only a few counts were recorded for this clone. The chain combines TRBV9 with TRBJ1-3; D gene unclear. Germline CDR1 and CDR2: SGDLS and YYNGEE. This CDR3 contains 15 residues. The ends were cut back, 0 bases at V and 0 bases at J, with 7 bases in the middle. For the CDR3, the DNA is TGTGCCAGCAGCGTAGGCCCAGTCTCTGGAAACACCATATATTTT. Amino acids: CASSVGPVSGNTIYF.

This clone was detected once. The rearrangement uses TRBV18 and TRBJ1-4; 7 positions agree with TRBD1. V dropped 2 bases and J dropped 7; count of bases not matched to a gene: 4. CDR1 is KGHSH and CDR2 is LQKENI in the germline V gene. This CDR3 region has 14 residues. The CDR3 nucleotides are TGTGCCAGCTCACCAGAAACAGGGGTTGAAAAACTGTTTTTT. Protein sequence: CASSPETGVEKLFF.

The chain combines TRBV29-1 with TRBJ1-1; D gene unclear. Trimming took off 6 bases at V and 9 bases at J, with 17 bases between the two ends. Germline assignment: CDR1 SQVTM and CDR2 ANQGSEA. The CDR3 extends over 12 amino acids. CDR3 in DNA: TGCAGCGTCGATGGGCCCCGCCGTCAAGCTTTCTTT. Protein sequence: CSVDGPRRQAFF. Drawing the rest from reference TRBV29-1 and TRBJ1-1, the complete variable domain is SAVISQKPSRDICQRGTSLTIQCQVDSQVTMMFWYRQQPGQSLTLIATANQGSEATYESGFVIDKFPISRPNLTFSTLTVSNMSPEDSSIYLCSVDGPRRQAFFGQGTRLTVV.

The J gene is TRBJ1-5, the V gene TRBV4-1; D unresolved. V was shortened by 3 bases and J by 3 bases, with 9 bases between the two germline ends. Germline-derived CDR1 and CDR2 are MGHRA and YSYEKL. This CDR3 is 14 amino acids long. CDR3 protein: CASSQRAPNQPQHF. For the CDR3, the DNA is TGCGCCAGCAGCCAGCGGGCGCCCAATCAGCCCCAGCATTTT.

CDR3 coding DNA: TGTGCCAGCAGTAACTGGGGCGGTGGCTCCTACAATGAGCAGTTCTTC. Protein: CASSNWGGGSYNEQFF. The chain carries TRBV6-2 or TRBV6-3 and TRBJ2-1; D might be TRBD1 (5 bases). The CDR3 has 16 residues. The V end was cut by 5 bases, the J end by 0 bases, with 14 bases between. CDR1 is MNHEY and CDR2 is SVGEGT in the germline V gene.

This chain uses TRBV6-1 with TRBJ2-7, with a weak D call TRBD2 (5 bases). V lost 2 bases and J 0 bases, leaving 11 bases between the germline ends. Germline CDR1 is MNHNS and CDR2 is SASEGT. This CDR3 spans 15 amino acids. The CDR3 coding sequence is TGTGCCAGCAGTGAACTCCCGGGGAGCTCCTACGAGCAGTACGTC. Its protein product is CASSELPGSSYEQYV.

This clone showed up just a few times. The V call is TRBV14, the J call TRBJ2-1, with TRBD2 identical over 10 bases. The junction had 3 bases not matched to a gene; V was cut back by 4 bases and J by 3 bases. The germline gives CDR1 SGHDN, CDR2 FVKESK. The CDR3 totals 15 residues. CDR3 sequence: CASSLAGGLYNEQFF. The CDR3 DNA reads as TGTGCCAGCAGCCTAGCGGGGGGACTCTACAATGAGCAGTTCTTC. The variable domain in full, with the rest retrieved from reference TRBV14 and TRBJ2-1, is EAGVTQFPSHSVIEKGQTVTLRCDPISGHDNLYWYRRVMGKEIKFLLHFVKESKQDESGMPNNRFLAERTGGTYSTLKVQPAELEDSGVYFCASSLAGGLYNEQFFGPGTRLTVL.

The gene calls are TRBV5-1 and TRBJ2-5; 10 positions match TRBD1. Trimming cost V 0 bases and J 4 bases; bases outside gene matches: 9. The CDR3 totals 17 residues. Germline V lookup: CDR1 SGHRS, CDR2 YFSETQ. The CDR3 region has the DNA TGCGCCAGCAGCTTGGGATCCGGGACAGGGGAGAGAGAGACCCAGTACTTC. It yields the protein CASSLGSGTGERETQYF.

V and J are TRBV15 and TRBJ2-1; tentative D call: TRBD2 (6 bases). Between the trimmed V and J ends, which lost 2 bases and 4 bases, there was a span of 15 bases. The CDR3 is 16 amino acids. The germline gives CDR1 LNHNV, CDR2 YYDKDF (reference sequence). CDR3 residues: CATSRPGLKPYNEQFF. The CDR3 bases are TGTGCCACCAGCAGACCGGGACTCAAGCCTTACAATGAGCAGTTCTTC.

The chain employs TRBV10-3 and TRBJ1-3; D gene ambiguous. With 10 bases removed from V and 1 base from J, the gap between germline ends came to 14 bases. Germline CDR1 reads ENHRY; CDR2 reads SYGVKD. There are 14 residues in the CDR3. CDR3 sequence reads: CATVRLTSGNTIYF. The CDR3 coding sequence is TGTGCCACCGTCAGGCTGACATCTGGAAACACCATATATTTT.

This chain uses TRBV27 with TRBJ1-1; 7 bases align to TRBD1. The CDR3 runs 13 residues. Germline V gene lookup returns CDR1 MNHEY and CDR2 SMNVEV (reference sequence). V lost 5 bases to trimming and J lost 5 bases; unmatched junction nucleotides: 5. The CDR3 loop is CASSGTVGTEAFF. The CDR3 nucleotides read TGTGCCAGCAGTGGGACAGTGGGGACTGAAGCTTTCTTT.

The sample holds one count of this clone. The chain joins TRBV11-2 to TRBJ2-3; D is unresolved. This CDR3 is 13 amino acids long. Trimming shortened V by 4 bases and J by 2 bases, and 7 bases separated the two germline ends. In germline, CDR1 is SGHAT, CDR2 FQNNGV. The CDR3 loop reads CASSSLTTDTQYF. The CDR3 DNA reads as TGTGCCAGCAGCTCCCTAACCACAGATACGCAGTATTTT.

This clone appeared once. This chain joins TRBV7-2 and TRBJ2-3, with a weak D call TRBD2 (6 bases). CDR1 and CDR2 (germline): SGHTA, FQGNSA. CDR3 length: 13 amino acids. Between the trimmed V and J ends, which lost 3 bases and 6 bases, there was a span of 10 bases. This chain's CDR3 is CASSLSGGDTQYF. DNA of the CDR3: TGTGCCAGCAGCTTGTCCGGGGGTGATACGCAGTATTTT.

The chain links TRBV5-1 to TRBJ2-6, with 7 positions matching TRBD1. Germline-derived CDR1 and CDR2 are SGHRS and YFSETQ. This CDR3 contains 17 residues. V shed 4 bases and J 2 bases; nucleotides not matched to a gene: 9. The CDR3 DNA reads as TGCGCCAGCAGCCTCAACCCGACAGGGACTGGGGCCAACGTCCTGACTTTC. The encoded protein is CASSLNPTGTGANVLTF.

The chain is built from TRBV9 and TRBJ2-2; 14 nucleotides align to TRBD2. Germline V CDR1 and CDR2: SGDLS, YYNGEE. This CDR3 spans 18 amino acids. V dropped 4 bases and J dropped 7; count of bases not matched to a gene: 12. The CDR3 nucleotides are TGTGCCAGCAGCCTCGGGACTAGCGGGAGAAGGAAGGGCGGGGAGCTGTTTTTT. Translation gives CASSLGTSGRRKGGELFF.

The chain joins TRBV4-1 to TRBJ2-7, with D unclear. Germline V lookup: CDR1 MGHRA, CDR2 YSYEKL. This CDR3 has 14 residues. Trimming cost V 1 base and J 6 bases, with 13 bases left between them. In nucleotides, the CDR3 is TGCGCCAGCAGCCAAGGAGGCCTAGTGCGCGAGCAGTACTTC. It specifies CASSQGGLVREQYF.

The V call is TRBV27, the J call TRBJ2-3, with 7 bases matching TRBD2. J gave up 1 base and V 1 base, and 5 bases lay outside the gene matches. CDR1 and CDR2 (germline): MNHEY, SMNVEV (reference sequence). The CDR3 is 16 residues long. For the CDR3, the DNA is TGTGCCAGCAGTTTATTGGCGGGAGTAGGCACAGATACGCAGTATTTT. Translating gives CASSLLAGVGTDTQYF.

CDR3 nucleotide sequence: TGCAGTGCCAGGGCTGTCTTGCAGTATTTT. Protein: CSARAVLQYF. The chain carries TRBV20-1 and TRBJ2-3, with D possibly TRBD1 on 5 matching bases. The germline V and J ends were trimmed by 6 bases and 11 bases, with 12 bases remaining between them. CDR3 length: 10 amino acids. The germline gives CDR1 DFQATT, CDR2 SNEGSKA (reference sequence).

This chain's CDR3 is CASSYGEDTEAFF. CDR3 coding DNA: TGTGCCAGCAGCTACGGGGAGGACACTGAAGCTTTCTTT. The genes are TRBV11-1 and TRBJ1-1; no clear D gene. The germline CDR1 and CDR2 sequences are SGHAT and FQDESV (reference sequence). The CDR3 extends over 13 amino acids. V shed 4 bases and J shed 3 bases, with 9 bases lying between them.

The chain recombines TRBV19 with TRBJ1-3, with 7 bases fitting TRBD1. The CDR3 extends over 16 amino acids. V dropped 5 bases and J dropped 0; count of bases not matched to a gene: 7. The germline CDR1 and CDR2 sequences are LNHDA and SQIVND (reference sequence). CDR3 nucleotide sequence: TGTGCCAGTAGTCCAGGGACAGTCCTCTCTGGAAACACCATATATTTT. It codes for CASSPGTVLSGNTIYF.

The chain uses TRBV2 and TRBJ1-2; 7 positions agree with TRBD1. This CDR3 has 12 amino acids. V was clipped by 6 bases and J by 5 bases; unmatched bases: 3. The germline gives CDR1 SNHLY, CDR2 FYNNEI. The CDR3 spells CASSATGYGYTF. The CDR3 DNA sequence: TGTGCCAGCAGCGCGACAGGGTATGGCTACACCTTC.

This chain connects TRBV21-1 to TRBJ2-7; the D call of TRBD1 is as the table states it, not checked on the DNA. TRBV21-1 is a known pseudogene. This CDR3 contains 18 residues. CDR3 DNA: TGTGCCAGCAGCAAACGGAAACGCAACTTTGACAGCCCCTACGAGCAGTACGTC. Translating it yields CASSKRKRNFDSPYEQYV.

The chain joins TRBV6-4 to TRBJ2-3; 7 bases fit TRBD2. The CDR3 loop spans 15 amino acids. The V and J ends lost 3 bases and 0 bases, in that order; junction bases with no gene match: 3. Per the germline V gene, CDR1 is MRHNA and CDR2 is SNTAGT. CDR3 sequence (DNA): TGTGCCAGCAGTGAATCGGGGGGTAGCACAGATACGCAGTATTTT. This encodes CASSESGGSTDTQYF.

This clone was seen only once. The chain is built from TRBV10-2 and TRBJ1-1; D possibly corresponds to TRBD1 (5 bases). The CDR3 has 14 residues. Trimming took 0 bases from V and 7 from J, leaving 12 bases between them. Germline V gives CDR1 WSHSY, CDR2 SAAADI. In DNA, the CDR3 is TGCGCCAGCAGTGAGTCCAGGGCCCCGGGTGAAGCTTTCTTT. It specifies CASSESRAPGEAFF.